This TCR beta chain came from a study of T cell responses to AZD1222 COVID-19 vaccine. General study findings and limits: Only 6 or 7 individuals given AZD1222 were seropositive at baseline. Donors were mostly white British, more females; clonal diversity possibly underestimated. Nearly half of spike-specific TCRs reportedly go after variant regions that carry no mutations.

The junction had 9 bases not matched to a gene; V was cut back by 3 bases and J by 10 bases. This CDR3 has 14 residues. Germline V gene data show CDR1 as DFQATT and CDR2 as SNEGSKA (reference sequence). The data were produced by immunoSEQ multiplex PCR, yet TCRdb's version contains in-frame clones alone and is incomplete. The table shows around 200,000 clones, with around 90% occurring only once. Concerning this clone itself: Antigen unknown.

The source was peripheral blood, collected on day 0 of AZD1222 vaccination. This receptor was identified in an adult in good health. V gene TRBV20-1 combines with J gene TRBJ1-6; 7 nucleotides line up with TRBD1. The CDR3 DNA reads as TGCAGTGCTAGTGGGAGACAGGGCCGGTCACCCCTCCACTTT. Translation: CSASGRQGRSPLHF.